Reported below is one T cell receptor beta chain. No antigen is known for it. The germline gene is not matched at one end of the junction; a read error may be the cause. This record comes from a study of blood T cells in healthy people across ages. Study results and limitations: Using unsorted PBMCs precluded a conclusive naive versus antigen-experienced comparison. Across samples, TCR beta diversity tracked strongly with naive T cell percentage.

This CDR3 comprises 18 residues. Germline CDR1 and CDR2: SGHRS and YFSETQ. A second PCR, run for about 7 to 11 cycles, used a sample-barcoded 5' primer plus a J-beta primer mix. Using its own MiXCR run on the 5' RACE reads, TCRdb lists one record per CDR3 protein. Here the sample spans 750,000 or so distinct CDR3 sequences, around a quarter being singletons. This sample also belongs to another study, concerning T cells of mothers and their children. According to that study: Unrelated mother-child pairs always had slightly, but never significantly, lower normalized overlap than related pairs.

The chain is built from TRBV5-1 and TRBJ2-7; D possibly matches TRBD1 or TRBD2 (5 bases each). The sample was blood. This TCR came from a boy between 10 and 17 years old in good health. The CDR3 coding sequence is TGCGCCGGCAGCTTGGGGGACGTCGGGACGGTGATTATAAGGGAGCAGTACTTC. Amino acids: CAGSLGDVGTVIIREQYF.